Listed below are T cell receptor beta chains from one sample, sequenced in a study of T cells after yellow fever vaccination. TCRdb re-derived calls from the 5' RACE reads in MiXCR, one entry per CDR3 protein. The table has 65,000 to 90,000 distinct CDR3 sequences, over 7.5% seen once. The specimen comprised CD8+ T cells sorted from PBMCs, sampled on the day of the yellow fever booster vaccination. The source of these receptors is a man under 40 who received the YFV17D yellow fever vaccine. Both conserved end residues are part of each CDR3. D genes are given only for firm matches.

V gene	CDR3 length	D gene	J gene	CDR3 protein
TRBV28	17	-	TRBJ2-1	CASSFPVVGVDDNEQFF
TRBV29-1	14	-	TRBJ2-1	CSVGGAQGSNEQFF
TRBV5-1	15	-	TRBJ2-1	CASSLAVPLGNEQFF
TRBV29-1	14	TRBD2	TRBJ2-3	CSAGGLARTDTQYF
TRBV6-1	17	-	TRBJ2-5	CASSEARLARREETQYF
TRBV6-5	14	-	TRBJ1-1	CASSYSFLNTEAFF
TRBV12-3/TRBV12-4	14	-	TRBJ2-1	CASSSTTRYNEQFF
TRBV29-1	12	TRBD1	TRBJ2-7	CSVPTGVGEQYF
TRBV7-9	16	TRBD2	TRBJ2-1	CASSTLSGRAKNEQFF
TRBV2	15	-	TRBJ2-1	CASSERGPSYNEQFF
TRBV27	17	TRBD2	TRBJ2-1	CASSLSTGGHSYNEQFF
TRBV20-1	15	TRBD2	TRBJ2-5	CSARDELAGQETQYF
TRBV12-3/TRBV12-4	11	-	TRBJ2-5	CASSFSETQYF
TRBV29-1	14	-	TRBJ2-1	CSVRQGFGVDEQFF
TRBV12-3/TRBV12-4	13	-	TRBJ2-7	CASSVTESYEQYF
TRBV28	12	-	TRBJ1-6	CASSFGLEVLHF
TRBV27	15	TRBD2	TRBJ2-1	CASSGLAGEGNEQFF
TRBV9	14	TRBD1	TRBJ2-7	CASSTGQGVYEQYF
TRBV4-1	13	-	TRBJ1-1	CASSQGAGTEAFF
TRBV25-1	13	-	TRBJ2-1	CASSDFPGNEQFF
TRBV11-2	16	-	TRBJ2-7	CASNSELELGSYEQYF
TRBV6-5	13	-	TRBJ1-1	CASSYSGTGEAFF
TRBV7-9	14	TRBD1	TRBJ1-5	CASSFGQDYQPQHF
TRBV7-2	14	-	TRBJ1-2	CASNVPPANYGYTF
TRBV2	15	TRBD2	TRBJ2-5	CASTLEAGGVETQYF
TRBV7-2	17	-	TRBJ2-5	CASSSSSGRVTPETQYF
TRBV29-1	14	TRBD1	TRBJ2-2	CSAGTGGVSGELFF
TRBV12-3/TRBV12-4	16	TRBD1	TRBJ2-1	CASSPGDRVIYNEQFF
TRBV28	16	TRBD2	TRBJ2-3	CASSLEGLAITDTQYF
TRBV10-2	16	TRBD1	TRBJ1-6	CASSEFLTGGGSPLHF
TRBV27	15	TRBD2	TRBJ2-7	CASSPGLTASYEQYF
TRBV20-1	15	TRBD1	TRBJ2-1	CSARDGDRGVGEQFF
TRBV4-3	16	TRBD2	TRBJ2-1	CASSHDGLAGGNEQFF
TRBV4-3	14	-	TRBJ2-7	CASSQDKQAYEQYF
TRBV3-1	18	TRBD2	TRBJ2-1	CASSQGTSGRGSYNEQFF
TRBV9	14	-	TRBJ1-5	CASSAAGGNQPQHF
TRBV7-2	15	-	TRBJ2-1	CASSLIFTAIDEQFF
TRBV7-2	13	-	TRBJ1-1	CASTDVAGTEAFF
TRBV28	13	-	TRBJ2-7	CASSFSVGDEQYF
TRBV6-5	16	TRBD1	TRBJ2-6	CASSYSTGSGANVLTF
TRBV6-5	16	-	TRBJ2-7	CASSYSYLDREEEQYF
TRBV25-1	12	-	TRBJ1-5	CASSESGRDQHF
TRBV7-2	16	TRBD1	TRBJ1-2	CASSPFIGAGGYGYTF
TRBV7-2	16	TRBD1	TRBJ2-7	CASSLESGQGIYEQYF
TRBV20-1	12	TRBD2	TRBJ2-7	CSATGGRYEQYF
TRBV4-1	16	-	TRBJ2-7	CASSQDGGGSDDEQYF
TRBV28	14	-	TRBJ2-4	CATNTDIREDIQYF
TRBV10-2	15	TRBD2	TRBJ2-7	CASSESPGGTYEQYF
TRBV29-1	13	-	TRBJ2-3	CSLVPVSTDTQYF
TRBV6-2/TRBV6-3	16	TRBD2	TRBJ2-2	CASSPLTSGSIGELFF